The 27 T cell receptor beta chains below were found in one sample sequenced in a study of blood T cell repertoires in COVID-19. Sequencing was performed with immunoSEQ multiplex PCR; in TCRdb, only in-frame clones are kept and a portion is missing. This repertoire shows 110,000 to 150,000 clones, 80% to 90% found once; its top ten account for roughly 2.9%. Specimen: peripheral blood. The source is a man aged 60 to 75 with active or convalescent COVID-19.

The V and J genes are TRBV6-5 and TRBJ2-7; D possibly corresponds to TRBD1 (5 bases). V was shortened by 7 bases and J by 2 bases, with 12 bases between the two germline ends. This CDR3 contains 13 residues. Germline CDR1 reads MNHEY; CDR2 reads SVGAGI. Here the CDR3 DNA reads TGTGCCAGCAAGGAAACAGGCACCTACGAGCAGTACTTC. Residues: CASKETGTYEQYF.

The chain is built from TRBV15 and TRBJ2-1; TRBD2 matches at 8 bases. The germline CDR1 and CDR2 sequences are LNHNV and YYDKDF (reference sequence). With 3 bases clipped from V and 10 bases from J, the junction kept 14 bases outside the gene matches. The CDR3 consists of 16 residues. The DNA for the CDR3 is TGTGCCACCAGCAGCGTTCAGGGCAGCGGGGGCATCGAGCAGTTCTTC. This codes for CATSSVQGSGGIEQFF.

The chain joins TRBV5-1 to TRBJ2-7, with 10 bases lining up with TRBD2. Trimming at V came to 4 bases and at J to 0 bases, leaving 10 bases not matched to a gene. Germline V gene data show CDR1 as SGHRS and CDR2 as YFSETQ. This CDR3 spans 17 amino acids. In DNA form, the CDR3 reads TGCGCCAGCAGCACCACTAGCGGGGTCTTTTCCTCCTACGAGCAGTACTTC. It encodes CASSTTSGVFSSYEQYF.

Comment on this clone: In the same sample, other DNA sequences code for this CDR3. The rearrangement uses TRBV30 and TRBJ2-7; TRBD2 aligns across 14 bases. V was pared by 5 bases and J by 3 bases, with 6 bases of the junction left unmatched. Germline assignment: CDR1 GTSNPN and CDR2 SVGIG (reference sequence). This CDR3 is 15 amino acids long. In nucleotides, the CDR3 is TGTGCCTGGTCACCGGGACTAGCGGGAGTCTACGAGCAGTACTTC. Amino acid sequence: CAWSPGLAGVYEQYF.

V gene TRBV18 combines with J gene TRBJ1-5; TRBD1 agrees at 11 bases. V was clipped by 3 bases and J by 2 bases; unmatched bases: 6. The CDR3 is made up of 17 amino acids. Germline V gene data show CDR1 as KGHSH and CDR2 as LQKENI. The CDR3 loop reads CASSPDRGPTGNQPQHF. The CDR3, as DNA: TGTGCCAGCTCACCGGACAGGGGGCCCACGGGCAATCAGCCCCAGCATTTT.

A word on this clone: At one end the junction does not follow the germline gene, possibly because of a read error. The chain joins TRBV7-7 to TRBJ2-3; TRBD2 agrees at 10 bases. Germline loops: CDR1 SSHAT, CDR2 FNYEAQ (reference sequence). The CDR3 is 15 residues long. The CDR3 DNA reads TGTGCTAGCAGCCCACTAGCGGGACTCACAGATACGCAGTATTTT. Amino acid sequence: CASSPLAGLTDTQYF.

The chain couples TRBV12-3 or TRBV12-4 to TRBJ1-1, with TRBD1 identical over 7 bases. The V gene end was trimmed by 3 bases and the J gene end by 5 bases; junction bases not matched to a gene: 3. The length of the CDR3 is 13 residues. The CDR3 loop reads CASSLTGYTEAFF. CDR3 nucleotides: TGTGCCAGCAGTTTGACAGGGTATACTGAAGCTTTCTTT.

The CDR3 nucleotides read TGTGCCAGCAGCCCCGGGACTGCTAGGTGGGATACGCAGTATTTT. It codes for CASSPGTARWDTQYF. The chain uses TRBV6-2 or TRBV6-3 and TRBJ2-3; D possibly corresponds to TRBD2 (6 bases). CDR1 is MNHEY and CDR2 is SVGEGT in the germline V gene. CDR3 length equals 15 residues. The germline V and J ends were trimmed by 6 bases and 6 bases, with 19 bases remaining between them.

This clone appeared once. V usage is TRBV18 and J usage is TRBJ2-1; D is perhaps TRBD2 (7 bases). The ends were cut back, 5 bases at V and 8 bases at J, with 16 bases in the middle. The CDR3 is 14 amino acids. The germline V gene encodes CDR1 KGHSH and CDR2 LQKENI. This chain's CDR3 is CASSGGGQPYEQFF. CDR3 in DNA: TGTGCCAGCTCAGGGGGGGGCCAACCTTATGAGCAGTTCTTC.

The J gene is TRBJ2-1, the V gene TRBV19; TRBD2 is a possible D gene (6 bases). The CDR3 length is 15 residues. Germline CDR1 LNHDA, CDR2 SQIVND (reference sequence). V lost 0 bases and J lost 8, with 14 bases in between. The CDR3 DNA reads TGTGCCAGTAGTATAGACGGGAGCTGGATCGATGAGCAGTTCTTC. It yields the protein CASSIDGSWIDEQFF.

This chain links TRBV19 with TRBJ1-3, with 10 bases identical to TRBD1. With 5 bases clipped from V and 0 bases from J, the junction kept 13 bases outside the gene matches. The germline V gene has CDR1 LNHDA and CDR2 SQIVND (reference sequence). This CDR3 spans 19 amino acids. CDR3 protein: CASSPPGTGADSSGNTIYF. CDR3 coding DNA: TGTGCCAGTAGTCCACCTGGGACAGGGGCTGACAGCTCTGGAAACACCATATATTTT.

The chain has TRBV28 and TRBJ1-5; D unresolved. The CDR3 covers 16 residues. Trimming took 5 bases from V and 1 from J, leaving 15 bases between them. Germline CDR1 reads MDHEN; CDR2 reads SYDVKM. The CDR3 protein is CASSAVGGPSNQPQHF. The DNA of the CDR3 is TGTGCCAGCAGTGCTGTGGGAGGACCGAGCAATCAGCCCCAGCATTTT.

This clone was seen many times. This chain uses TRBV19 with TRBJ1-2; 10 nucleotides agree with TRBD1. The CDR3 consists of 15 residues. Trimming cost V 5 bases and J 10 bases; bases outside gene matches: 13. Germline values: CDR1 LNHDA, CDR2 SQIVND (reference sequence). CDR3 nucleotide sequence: TGTGCCAGTAGTGGCCGGGGGACAGGGGAAGTATCCTACACCTTC. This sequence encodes CASSGRGTGEVSYTF.

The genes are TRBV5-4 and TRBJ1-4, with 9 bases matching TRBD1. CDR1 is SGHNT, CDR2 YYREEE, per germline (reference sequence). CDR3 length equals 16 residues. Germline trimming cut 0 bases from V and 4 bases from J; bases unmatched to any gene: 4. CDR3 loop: CASSLDRGRGNEKLFF. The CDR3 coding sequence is TGTGCCAGCAGCTTGGACAGGGGGCGAGGTAATGAAAAACTGTTTTTT.

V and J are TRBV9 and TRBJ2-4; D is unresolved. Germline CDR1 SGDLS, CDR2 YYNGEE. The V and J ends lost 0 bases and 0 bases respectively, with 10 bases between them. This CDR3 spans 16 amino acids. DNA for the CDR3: TGTGCCAGCAGCGTAGGGTTTAGTGGAGCCAAAAACATTCAGTACTTC. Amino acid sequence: CASSVGFSGAKNIQYF.

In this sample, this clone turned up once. CDR3 in amino acids: CASSLGVGGRTEAFF. CDR3 in DNA: TGTGCCAGCAGCTTGGGTGTGGGGGGAAGGACTGAAGCTTTCTTT. The V and J genes are TRBV5-6 and TRBJ1-1, with D tentatively TRBD1 (5 bases). Trimming stripped 0 bases from V and 5 bases from J, with 14 bases between. In germline, CDR1 is SGHDT, CDR2 YYEEEE. The CDR3 length is 15 residues.

The DNA for the CDR3 is TGTGCCAGTAGCAGTCTAGCGTCCGGTTCCTACGAGCAGTACTTC. Amino acids: CASSSLASGSYEQYF. The gene calls are TRBV19 and TRBJ2-7, with TRBD2 as a possible D gene (6 bases). This CDR3 has 15 amino acids. Between the trimmed V and J ends, which lost 6 bases and 1 base, there was a span of 16 bases. Germline CDR1 reads LNHDA; CDR2 reads SQIVND (reference sequence).

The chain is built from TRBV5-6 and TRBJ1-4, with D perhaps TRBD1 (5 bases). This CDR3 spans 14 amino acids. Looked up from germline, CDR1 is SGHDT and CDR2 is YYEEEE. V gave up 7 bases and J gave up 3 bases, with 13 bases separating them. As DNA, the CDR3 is TGTGCCAGCTCAGCGGGGCGGTCTAATGAAAAACTGTTTTTT. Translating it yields CASSAGRSNEKLFF.

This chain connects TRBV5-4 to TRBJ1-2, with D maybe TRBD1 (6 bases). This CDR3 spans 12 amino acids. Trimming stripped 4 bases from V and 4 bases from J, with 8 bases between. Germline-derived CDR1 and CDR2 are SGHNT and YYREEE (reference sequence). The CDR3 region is CASSADSYGYTF. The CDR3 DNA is TGTGCCAGCAGCGCGGACAGCTATGGCTACACCTTC.

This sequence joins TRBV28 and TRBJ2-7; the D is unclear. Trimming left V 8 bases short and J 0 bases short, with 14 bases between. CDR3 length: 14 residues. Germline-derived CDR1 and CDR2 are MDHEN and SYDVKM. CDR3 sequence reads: CASAPSPSSYEQYF. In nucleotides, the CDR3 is TGTGCCAGCGCCCCGTCGCCGAGCTCCTACGAGCAGTACTTC.

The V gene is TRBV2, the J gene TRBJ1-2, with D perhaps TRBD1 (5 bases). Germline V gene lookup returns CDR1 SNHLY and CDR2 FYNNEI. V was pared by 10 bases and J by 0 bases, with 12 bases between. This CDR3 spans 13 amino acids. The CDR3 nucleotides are TGTGCCACCCGAAGGACACCTAACTATGGCTACACCTTC. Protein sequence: CATRRTPNYGYTF.

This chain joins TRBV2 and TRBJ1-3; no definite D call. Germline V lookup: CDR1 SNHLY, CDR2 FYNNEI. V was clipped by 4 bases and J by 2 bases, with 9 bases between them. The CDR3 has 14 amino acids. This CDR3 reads CASSGGSPGNTIYF. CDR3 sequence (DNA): TGTGCCAGCAGTGGAGGTAGCCCTGGAAACACCATATATTTT.

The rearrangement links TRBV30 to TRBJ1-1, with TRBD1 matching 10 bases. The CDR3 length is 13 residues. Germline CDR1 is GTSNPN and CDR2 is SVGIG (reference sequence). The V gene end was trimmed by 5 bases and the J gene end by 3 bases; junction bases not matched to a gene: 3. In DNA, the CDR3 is TGTGCCTGGGGGGACAGGGGAGACACTGAAGCTTTCTTT. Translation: CAWGDRGDTEAFF.

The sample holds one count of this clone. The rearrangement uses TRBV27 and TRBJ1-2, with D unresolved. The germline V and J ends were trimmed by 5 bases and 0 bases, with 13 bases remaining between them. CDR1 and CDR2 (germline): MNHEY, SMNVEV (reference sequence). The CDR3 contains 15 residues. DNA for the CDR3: TGTGCCAGCAGTAGGTCGGGGAGTACTAACTATGGCTACACCTTC. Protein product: CASSRSGSTNYGYTF.

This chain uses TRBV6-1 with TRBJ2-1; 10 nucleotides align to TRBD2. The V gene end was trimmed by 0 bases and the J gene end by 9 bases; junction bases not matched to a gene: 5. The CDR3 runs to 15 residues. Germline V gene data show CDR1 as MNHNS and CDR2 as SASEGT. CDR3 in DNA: TGTGCCAGCAGTGAAGCTAGCGGGAGGTATGGTGAGCAGTTCTTC. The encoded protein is CASSEASGRYGEQFF.

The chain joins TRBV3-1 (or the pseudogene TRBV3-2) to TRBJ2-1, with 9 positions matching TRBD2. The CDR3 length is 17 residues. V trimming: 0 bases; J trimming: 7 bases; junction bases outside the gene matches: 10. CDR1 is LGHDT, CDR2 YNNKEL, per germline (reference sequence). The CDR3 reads CASSQDMRLAGRNEQFF. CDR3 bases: TGTGCCAGCAGCCAAGATATGCGGCTAGCGGGGCGTAATGAGCAGTTCTTC.

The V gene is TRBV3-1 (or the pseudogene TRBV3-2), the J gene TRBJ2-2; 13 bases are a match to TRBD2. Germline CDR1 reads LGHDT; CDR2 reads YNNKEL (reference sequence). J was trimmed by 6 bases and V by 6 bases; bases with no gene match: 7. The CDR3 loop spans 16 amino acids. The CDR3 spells CASSPGLAGFAGELFF. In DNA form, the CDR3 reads TGTGCCAGCAGTCCGGGACTAGCGGGGTTTGCCGGGGAGCTGTTTTTT.